This T cell receptor (beta chain) came from a study of cytomegalovirus exposure and HLA in healthy donors. Study results and limitations: Researchers reported that three CMV-associated chains were confirmed in vitro as CMV antigen-specific.

The CDR3 has 16 amino acids. V was pared by 4 bases and J by 4 bases, with 10 bases of the junction left unmatched. Germline CDR1 LNHDA, CDR2 SQIVND (reference sequence). It was with 60 Vbeta and 13 Jbeta primers that the PCR ran. Measured with immunoSEQ multiplex PCR; TCRdb has only the in-frame clones, and not every one. The sample has under 200,000 clones, about four fifths seen once; the top ten hold about 1.8%. As for this clone: Its antigen remains unknown.

The sequenced material came from PBMCs. This receptor was identified in a man aged 40-50 years in good health and CMV-seropositive. The chain employs TRBV19 and TRBJ2-5; 9 bases map to TRBD2. The CDR3 DNA reads as TGTGCCAGTAGTACATATTCCGGGACTAGCATAGAGACCCAGTACTTC. This codes for CASSTYSGTSIETQYF.